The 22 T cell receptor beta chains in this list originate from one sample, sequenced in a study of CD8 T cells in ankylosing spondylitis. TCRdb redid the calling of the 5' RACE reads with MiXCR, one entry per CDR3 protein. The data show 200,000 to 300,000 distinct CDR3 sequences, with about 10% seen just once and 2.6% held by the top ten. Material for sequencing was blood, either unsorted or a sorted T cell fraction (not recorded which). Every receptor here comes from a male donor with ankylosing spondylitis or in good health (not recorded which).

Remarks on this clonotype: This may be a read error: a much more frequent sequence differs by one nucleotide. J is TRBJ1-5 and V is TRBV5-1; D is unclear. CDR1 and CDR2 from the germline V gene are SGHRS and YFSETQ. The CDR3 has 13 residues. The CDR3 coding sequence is TGCGCCGGCAGCAAAACCGTCGATCAGCCCCAGCATTTT. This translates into CAGSKTVDQPQHF.

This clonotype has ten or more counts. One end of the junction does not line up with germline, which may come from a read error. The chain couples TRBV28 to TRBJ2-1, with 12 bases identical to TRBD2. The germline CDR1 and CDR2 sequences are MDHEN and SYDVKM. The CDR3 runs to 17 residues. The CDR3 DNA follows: TGTGCCAGCAGTTTGACGCTAGCGGGAGGGATCTACAATGAGCAGTTCTTT. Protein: CASSLTLAGGIYNEQFF.

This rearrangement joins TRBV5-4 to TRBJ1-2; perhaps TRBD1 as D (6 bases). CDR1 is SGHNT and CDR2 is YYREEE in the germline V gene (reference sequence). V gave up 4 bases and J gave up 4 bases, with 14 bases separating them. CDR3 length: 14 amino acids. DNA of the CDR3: TGTGCCAGCAGCGGACGACAGGATCCCTATGGCTACACCTTC. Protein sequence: CASSGRQDPYGYTF.

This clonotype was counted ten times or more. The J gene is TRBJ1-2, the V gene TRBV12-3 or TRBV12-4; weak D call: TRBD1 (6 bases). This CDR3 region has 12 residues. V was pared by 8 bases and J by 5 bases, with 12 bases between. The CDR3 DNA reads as TGTGCCAGCGGGGGCAGGGGATATGGCTACACCTTC. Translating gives CASGGRGYGYTF.

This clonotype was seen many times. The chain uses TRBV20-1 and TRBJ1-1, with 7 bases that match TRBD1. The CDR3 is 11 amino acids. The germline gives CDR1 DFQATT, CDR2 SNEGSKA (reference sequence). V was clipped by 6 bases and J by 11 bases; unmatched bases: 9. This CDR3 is CSARQGGWAFF. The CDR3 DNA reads TGCAGTGCCCGACAGGGCGGCTGGGCTTTCTTT.

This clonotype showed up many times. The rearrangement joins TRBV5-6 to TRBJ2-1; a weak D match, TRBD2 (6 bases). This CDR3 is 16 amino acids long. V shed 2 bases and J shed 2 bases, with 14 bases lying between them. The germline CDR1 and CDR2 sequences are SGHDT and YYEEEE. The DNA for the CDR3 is TGTGCCAGCAGCTTCCCTTGGCGGGGTACCTACAATGAGCAGTTCTTC. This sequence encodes CASSFPWRGTYNEQFF.

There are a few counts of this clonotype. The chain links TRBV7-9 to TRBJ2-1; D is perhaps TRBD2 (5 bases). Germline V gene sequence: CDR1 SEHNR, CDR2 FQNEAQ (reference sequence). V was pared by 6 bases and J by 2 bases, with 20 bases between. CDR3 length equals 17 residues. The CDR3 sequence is CASSWSLGPSPYNEQFF. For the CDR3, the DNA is TGTGCCAGCAGTTGGTCACTTGGTCCTAGCCCCTACAATGAGCAGTTCTTC.

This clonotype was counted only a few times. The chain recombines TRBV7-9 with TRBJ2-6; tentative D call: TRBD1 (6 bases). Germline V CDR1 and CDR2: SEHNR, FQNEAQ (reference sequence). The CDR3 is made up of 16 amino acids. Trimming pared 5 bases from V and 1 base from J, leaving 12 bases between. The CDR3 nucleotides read TGTGCCAGCAGCCCCCTGGACAGATCTGGGGCCAACGTCCTGACTTTC. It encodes CASSPLDRSGANVLTF.

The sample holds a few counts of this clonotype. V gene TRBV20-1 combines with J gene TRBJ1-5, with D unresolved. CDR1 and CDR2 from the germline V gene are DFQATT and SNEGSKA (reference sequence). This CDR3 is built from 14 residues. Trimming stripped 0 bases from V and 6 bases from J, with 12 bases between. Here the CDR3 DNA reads TGCAGTGCTAGAGATCCATTGTCCGGTCAGCCCCAGCATTTT. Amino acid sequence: CSARDPLSGQPQHF.

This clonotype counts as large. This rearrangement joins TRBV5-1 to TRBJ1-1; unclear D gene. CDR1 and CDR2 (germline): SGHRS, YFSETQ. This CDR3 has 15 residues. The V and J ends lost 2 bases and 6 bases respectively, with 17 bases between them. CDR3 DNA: TGCGCCAGCAGCTTCCCCGGGAGGCCGGTCGCTGAAGCTTTCTTT. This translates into CASSFPGRPVAEAFF.

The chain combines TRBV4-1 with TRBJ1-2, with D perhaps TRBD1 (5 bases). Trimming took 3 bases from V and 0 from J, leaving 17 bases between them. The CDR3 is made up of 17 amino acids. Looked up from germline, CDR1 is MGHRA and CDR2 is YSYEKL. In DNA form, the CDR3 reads TGCGCCAGCAGCCACGACGGGGACGGAGGATCTAACTATGGCTACACCTTC. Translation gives CASSHDGDGGSNYGYTF.

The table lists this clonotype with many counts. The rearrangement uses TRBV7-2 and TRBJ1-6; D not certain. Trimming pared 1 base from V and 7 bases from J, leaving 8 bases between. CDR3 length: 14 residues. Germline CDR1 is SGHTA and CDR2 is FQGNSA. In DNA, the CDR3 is TGTGCCAGCAGCTTAGACACCAGGAATTCACCCCTCCACTTT. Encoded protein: CASSLDTRNSPLHF.

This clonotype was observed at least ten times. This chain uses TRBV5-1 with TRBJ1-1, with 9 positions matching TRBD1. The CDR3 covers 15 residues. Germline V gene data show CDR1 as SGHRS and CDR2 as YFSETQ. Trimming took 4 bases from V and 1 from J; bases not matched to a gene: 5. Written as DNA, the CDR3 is TGCGCCAGCAGCGCAGGGGACAGGGAGAACACTGAAGCTTTCTTT. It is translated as CASSAGDRENTEAFF.

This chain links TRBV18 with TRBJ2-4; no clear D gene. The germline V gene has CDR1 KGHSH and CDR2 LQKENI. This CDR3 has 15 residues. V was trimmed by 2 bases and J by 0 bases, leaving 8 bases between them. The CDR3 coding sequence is TGTGCCAGCTCACCAATGGCAGTAGCCAAAAACATTCAGTACTTC. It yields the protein CASSPMAVAKNIQYF.

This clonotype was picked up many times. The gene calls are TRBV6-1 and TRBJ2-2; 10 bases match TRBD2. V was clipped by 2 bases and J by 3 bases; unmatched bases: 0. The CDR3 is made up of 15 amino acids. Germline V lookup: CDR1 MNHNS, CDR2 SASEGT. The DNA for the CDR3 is TGTGCCAGCAGTGAACTAGCGGGAGACACCGGGGAGCTGTTTTTT. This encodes CASSELAGDTGELFF.

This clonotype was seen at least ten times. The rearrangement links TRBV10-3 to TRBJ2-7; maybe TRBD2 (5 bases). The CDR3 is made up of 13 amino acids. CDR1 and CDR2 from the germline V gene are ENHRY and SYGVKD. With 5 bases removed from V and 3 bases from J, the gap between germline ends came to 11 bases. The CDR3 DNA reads TGTGCCATCAGTTTCCCCGGGAACTACGAGCAGTACTTC. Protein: CAISFPGNYEQYF.

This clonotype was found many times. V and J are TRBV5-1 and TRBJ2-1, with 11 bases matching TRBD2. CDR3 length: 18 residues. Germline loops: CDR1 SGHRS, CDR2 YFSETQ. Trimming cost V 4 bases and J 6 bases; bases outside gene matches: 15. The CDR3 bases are TGCGCCAGCAGCCACTTGGAGGCTAGCGGGGGGATGGGCAATGAGCAGTTCTTC. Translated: CASSHLEASGGMGNEQFF.

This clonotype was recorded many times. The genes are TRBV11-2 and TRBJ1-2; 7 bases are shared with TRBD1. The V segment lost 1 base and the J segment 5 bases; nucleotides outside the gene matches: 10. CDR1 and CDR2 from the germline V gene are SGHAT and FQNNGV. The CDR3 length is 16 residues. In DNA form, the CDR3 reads TGTGCCAGCAGCTTAGCCTTACAGGGGAAAGGATATGGCTACACCTTC. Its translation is CASSLALQGKGYGYTF.

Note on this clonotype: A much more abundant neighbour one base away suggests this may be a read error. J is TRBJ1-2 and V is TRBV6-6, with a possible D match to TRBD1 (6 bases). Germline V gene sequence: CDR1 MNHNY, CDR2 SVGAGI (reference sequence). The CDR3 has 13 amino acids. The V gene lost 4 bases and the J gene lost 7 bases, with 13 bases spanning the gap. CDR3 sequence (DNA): TGTGCCAGCAGTTCTCCCGGGGGCACTGGCTACACCTTC. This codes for CASSSPGGTGYTF.

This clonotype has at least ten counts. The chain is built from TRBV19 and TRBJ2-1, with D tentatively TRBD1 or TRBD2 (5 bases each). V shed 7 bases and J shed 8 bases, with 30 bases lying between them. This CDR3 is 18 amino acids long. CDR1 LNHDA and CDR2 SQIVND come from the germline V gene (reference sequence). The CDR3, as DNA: TGTGCCAGTACCCCAACAGGAGGAGCGACCGCCCCGGTGGATGAGCAGTTCTTC. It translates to CASTPTGGATAPVDEQFF. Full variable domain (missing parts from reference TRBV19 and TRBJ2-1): DGGITQSPKYLFRKEGQNVTLSCEQNLNHDAMYWYRQDPGQGLRLIYYSQIVNDFQKGDIAEGYSVSREKKESFPLTVTSAQKNPTAFYLCASTPTGGATAPVDEQFFGPGTRLTVL.

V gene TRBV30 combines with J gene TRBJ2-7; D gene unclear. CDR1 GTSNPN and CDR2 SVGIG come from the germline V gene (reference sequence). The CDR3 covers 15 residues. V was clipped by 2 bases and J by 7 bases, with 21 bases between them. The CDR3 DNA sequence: TGTGCCTGGAGTCCTCCCGGCACCGCTATGCGGGAGCAGTACTTC. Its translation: CAWSPPGTAMREQYF. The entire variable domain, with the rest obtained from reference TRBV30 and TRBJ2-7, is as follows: SQTIHQWPATLVQPVGSPLSLECTVEGTSNPNLYWYRQAAGRGLQLLFYSVGIGQISSEVPQNLSASRPQDRQFILSSKKLLLSDSGFYLCAWSPPGTAMREQYFGPGTRLTVT.

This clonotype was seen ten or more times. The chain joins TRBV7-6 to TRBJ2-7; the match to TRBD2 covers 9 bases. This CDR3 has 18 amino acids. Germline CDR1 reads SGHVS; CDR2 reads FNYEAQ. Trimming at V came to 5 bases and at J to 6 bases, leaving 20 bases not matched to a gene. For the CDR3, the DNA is TGTGCCAGCAGCCCGACTGAGATACTAGCGGGTCCCCGCCCCGAGCAGTACTTC. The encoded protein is CASSPTEILAGPRPEQYF. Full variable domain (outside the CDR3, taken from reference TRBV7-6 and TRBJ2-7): GAGVSQSPRYKVTKRGQDVALRCDPISGHVSLYWYRQALGQGPEFLTYFNYEAQQDKSGLPNDRFSAERPEGSISTLTIQRTEQRDSAMYRCASSPTEILAGPRPEQYFGPGTRLTVT.